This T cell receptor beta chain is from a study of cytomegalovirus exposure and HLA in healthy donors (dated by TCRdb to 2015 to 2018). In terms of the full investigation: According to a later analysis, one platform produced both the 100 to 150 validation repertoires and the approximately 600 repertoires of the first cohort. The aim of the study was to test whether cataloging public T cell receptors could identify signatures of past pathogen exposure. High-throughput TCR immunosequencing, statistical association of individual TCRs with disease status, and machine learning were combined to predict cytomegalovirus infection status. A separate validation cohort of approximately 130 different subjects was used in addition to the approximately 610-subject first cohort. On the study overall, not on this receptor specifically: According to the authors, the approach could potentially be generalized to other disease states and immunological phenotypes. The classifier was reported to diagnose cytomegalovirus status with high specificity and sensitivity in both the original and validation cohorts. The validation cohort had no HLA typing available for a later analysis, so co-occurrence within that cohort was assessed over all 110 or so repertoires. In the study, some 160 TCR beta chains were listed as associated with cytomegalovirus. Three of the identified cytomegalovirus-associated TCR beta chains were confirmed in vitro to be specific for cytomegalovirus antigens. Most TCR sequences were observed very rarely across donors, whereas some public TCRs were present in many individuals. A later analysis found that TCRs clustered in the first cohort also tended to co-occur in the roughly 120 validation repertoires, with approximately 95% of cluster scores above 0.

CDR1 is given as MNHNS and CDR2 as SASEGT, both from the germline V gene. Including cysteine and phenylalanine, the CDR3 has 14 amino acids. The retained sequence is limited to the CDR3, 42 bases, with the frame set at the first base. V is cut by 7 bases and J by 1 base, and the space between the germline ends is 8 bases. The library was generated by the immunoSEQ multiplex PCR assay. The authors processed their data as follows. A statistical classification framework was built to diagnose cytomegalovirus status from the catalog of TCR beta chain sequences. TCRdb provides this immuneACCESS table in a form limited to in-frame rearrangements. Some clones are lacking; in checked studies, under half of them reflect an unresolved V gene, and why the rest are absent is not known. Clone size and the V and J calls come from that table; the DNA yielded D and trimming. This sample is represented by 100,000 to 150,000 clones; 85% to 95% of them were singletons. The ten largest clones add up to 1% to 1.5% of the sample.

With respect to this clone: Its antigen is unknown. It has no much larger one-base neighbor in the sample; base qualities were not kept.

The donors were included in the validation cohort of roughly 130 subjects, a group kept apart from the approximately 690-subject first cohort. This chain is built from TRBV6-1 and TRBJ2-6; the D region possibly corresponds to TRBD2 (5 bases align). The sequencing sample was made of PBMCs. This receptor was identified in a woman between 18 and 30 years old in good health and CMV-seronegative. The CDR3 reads CASKEASGANVLTF. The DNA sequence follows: TGTGCCAGCAAGGAGGCTTCTGGGGCCAACGTCCTGACTTTC.